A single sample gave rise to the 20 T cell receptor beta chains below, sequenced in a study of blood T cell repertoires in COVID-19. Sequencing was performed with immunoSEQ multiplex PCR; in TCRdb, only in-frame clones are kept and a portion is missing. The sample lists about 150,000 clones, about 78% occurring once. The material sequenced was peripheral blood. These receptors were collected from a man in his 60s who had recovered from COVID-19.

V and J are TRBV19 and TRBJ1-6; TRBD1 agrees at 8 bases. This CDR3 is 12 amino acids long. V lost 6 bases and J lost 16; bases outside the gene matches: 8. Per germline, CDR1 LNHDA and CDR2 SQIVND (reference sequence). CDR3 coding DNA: TGTGCCAGTAGGGACAGGGCGGCGTTTCTCCACTTT. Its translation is CASRDRAAFLHF.

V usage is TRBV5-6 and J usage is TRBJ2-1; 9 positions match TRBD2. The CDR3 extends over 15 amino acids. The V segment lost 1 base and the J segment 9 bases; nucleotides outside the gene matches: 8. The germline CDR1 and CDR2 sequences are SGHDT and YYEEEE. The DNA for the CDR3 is TGTGCCAGCAGCTTGCCGCGAGCGGGAGGTTTTGAGCAGTTCTTC. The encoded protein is CASSLPRAGGFEQFF.

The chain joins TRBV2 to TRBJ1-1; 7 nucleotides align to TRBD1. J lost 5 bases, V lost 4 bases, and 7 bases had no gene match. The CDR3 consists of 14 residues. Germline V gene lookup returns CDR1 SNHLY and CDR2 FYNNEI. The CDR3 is CASSGPTGDTEAFF. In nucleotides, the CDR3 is TGTGCCAGCAGTGGACCAACAGGGGATACTGAAGCTTTCTTT.

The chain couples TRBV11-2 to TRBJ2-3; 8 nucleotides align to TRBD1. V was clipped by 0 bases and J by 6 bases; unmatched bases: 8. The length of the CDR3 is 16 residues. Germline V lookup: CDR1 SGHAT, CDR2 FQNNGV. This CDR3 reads CASSLDQTGEWDTQYF. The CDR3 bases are TGTGCCAGCAGCTTAGATCAGACAGGGGAATGGGATACGCAGTATTTT.

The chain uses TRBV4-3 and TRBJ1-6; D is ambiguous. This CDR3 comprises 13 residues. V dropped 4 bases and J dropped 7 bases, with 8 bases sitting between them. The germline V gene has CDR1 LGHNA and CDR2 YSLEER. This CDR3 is CASSLESNSPLHF. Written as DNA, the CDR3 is TGCGCCAGCAGCCTAGAGAGCAATTCACCCCTCCACTTT.

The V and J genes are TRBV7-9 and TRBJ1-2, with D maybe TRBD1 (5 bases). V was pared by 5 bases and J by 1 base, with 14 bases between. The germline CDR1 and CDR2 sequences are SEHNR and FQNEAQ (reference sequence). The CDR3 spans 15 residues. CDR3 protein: CASSPIRGFNYGYTF. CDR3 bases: TGTGCCAGCAGCCCAATTAGGGGCTTTAACTATGGCTACACCTTC. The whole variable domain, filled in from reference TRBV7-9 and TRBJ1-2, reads DTGVSQNPRHKITKRGQNVTFRCDPISEHNRLYWYRQTLGQGPEFLTYFQNEAQLEKSRLLSDRFSAERPKGSFSTLEIQRTEQGDSAMYLCASSPIRGFNYGYTFGSGTRLTVV.

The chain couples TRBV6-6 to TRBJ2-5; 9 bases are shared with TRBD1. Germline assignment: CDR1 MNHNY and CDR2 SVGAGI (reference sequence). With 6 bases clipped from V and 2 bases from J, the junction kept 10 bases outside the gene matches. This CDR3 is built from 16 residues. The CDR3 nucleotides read TGTGCCAGCAGCCCTAGGACAGGGGCGATACAAGAGACCCAGTACTTC. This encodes CASSPRTGAIQETQYF.

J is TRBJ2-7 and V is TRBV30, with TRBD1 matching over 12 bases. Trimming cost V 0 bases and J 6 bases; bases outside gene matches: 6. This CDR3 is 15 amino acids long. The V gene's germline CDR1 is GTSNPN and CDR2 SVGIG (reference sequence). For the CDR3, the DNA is TGTGCCTGGAGTGTACTGGGGACAGGGGGCTCCGAGCAGTACTTC. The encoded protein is CAWSVLGTGGSEQYF.

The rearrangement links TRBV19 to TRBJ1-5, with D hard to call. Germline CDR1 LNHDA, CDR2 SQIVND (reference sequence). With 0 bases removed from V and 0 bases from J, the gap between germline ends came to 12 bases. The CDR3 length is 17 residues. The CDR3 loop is CASSIDPRGYSNQPQHF. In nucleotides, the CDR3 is TGTGCCAGTAGTATAGACCCCAGAGGATATAGCAATCAGCCCCAGCATTTT.

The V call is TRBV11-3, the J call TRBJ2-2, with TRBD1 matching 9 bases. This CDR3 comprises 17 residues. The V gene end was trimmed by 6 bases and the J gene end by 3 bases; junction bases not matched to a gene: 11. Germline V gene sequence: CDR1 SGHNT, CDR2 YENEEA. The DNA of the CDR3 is TGTGCCAGCAGTCCCCGAGGGACAGGGTTCGACACCGGGGAGCTGTTTTTT. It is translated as CASSPRGTGFDTGELFF.

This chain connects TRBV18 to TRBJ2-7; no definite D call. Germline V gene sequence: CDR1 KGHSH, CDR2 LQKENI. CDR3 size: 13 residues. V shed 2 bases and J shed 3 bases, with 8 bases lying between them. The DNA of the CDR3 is TGTGCCAGCTCACCAGACTCTAACTACGAGCAGTACTTC. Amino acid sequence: CASSPDSNYEQYF. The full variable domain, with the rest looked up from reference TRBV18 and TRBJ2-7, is NAGVMQNPRHLVRRRGQEARLRCSPMKGHSHVYWYRQLPEEGLKFMVYLQKENIIDESGMPKERFSAEFPKEGPSILRIQQVVRGDSAAYFCASSPDSNYEQYFGPGTRLTVT.

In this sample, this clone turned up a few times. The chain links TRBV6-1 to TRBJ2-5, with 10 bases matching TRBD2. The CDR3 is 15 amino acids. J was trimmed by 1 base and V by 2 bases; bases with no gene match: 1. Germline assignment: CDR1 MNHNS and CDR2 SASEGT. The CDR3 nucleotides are TGTGCCAGCAGTGAACAGCGGGGGGGCCAAGAGACCCAGTACTTC. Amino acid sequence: CASSEQRGGQETQYF.

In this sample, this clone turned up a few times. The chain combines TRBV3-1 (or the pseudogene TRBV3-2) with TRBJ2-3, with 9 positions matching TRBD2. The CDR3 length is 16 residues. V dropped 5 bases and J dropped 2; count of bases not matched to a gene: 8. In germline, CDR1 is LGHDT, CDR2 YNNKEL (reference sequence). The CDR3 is CASSSQLAGYTDTQYF. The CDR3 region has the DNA TGTGCCAGCAGCTCGCAACTAGCGGGTTACACAGATACGCAGTATTTT.

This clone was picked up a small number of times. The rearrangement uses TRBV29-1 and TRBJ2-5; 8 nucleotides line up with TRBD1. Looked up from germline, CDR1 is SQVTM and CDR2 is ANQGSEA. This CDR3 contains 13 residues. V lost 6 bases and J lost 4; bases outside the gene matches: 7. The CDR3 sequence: CSVRWQGAETQYF. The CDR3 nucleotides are TGCAGCGTCCGGTGGCAGGGGGCAGAGACCCAGTACTTC.

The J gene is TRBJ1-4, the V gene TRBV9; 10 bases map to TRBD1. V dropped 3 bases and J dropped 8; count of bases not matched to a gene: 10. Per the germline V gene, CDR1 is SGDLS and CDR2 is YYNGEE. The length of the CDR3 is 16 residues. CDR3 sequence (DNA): TGTGCCAGCAGCGCACCCTCGGGGACAGGGGAGGAAAAACTGTTTTTT. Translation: CASSAPSGTGEEKLFF.

The DNA of the CDR3 is TGTGCCACCAGCAGAGATAAGACTAGCCGGGAGACCCAGTACTTC. It translates to CATSRDKTSRETQYF. The chain carries TRBV15 and TRBJ2-5, with 7 positions matching TRBD2. The CDR3 covers 15 residues. Germline V gene sequence: CDR1 LNHNV, CDR2 YYDKDF (reference sequence). V lost 0 bases and J lost 5; bases outside the gene matches: 6.

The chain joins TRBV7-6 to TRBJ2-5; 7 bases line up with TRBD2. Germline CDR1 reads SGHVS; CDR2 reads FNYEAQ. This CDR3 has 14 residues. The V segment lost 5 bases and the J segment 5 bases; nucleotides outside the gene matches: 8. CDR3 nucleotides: TGTGCCAGCAGCGGCTGGGGGGGTTGGGAGACCCAGTACTTC. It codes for CASSGWGGWETQYF.

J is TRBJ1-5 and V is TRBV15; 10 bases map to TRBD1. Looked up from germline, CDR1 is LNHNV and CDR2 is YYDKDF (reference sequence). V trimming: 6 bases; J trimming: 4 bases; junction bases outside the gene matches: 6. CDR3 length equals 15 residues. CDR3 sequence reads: CATREGGQGNQPQHF. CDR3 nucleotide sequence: TGTGCCACCAGAGAGGGGGGACAGGGGAATCAGCCCCAGCATTTT.

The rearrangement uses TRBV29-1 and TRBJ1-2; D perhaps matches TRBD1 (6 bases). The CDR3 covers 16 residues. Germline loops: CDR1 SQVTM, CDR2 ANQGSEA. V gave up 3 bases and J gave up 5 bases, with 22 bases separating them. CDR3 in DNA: TGCAGCGTTGACGAACCCTACACAGGGAGCCCTTATGGCTACACCTTC. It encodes CSVDEPYTGSPYGYTF.

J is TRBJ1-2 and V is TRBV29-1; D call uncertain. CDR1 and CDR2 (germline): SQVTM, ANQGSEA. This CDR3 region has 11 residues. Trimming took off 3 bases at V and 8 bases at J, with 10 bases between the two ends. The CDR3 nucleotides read TGCAGCGTTGAGAGGGTTCGAGGCTACACCTTC. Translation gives CSVERVRGYTF.